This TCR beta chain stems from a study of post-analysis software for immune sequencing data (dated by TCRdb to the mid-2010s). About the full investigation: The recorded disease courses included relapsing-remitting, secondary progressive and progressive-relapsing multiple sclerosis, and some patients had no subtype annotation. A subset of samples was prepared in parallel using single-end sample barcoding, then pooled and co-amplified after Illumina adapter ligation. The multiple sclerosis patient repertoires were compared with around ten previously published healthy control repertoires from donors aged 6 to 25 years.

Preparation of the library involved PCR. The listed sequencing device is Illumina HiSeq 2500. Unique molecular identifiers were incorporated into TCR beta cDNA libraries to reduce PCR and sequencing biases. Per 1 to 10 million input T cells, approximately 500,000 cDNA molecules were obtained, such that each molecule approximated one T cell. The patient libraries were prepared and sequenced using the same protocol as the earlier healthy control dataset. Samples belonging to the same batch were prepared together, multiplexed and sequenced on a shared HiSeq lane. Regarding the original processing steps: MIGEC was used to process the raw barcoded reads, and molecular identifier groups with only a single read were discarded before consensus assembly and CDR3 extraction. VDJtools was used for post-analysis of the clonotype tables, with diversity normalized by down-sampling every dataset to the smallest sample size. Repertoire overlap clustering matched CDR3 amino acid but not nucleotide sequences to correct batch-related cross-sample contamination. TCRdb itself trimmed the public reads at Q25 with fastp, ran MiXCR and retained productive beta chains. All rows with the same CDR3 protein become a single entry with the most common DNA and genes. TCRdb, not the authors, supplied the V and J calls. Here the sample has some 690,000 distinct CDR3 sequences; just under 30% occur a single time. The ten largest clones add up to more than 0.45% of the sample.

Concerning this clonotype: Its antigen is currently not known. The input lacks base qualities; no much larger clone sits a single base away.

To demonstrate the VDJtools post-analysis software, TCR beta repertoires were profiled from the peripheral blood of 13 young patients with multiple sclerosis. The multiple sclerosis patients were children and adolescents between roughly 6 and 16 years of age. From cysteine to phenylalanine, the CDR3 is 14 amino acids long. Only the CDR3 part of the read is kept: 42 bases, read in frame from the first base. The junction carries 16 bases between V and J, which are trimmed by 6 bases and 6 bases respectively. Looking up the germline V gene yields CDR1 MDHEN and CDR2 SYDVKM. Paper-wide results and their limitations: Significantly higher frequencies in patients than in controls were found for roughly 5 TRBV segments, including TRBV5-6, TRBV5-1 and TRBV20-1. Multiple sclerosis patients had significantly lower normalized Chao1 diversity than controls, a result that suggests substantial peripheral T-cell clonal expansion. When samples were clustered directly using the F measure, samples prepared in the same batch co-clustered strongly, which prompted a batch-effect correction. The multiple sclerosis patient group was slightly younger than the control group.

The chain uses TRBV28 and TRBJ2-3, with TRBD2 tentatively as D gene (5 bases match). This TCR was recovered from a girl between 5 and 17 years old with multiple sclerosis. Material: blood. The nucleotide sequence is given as TGTGCCAGCAGACGAACCGGGGTCCCCGATACGCAGTATTTT. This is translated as CASRRTGVPDTQYF. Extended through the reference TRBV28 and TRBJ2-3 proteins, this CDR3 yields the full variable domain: DVKVTQSSRYLVKRTGEKVFLECVQDMDHENMFWYRQDPGLGLRLIYFSYDVKMKEKGDIPEGYSVSREKKERFSLILESASTNQTSMYLCASRRTGVPDTQYFGPGTRLTVL.